This T cell receptor beta chain was observed in a study of T-cell memory formation after mild COVID-19. From the 5' RACE reads, TCRdb called clonotypes with MiXCR, one entry per CDR3 protein. The repertoire holds a few hundred thousand distinct CDR3 sequences, with approximately 15% as singletons. Specimen: PBMCs or a T cell subset sorted from them (not recorded which). This TCR came from a man between 18 and 29 years old who had mild COVID-19 (a few samples of this study predate the infection). Cell type and time point are not known.

The CDR3 DNA sequence: TGTGCCATCAGCCGGACAGGGGAGGGCACAGATACGCAGTATTTT. It translates to CAISRTGEGTDTQYF. The chain carries TRBV10-3 and TRBJ2-3; 9 positions match TRBD1. Germline trimming cut 6 bases from V and 1 base from J; bases unmatched to any gene: 5. CDR1 is ENHRY, CDR2 SYGVKD, per germline. CDR3 length equals 15 residues.